The 3 T cell receptor beta chains listed next were all sequenced from one sample in a study of blood T cell repertoires in COVID-19. Profiling relied on immunoSEQ multiplex PCR, and the TCRdb table lists in-frame clones only, not all of them. The sample carries approximately 150,000 clones, around nine tenths recorded once. Specimen: peripheral blood. The source of these receptors is a human donor in a cohort sampled during active COVID-19.

CDR3 region: CASSLALGDRVNTEAFF. CDR3 nucleotide sequence: TGTGCCAGCAGCTTAGCCCTTGGGGACAGGGTGAACACTGAAGCTTTCTTT. V gene TRBV7-9 combines with J gene TRBJ1-1; TRBD1 matches at 9 bases. The germline CDR1 and CDR2 sequences are SEHNR and FQNEAQ (reference sequence). There are 17 residues in the CDR3. Trimming cost V 0 bases and J 0 bases; bases outside gene matches: 5.

V and J are TRBV5-1 and TRBJ2-5, with 8 bases identical to TRBD2. Germline V gene sequence: CDR1 SGHRS, CDR2 YFSETQ. V gave up 5 bases and J gave up 5 bases; unmatched junction bases: 14. The CDR3 length is 16 residues. In DNA form, the CDR3 reads TGCGCCAGCAGTTTGACGTCGCGGGGGGCAGGTGAGACCCAGTACTTC. The encoded protein is CASSLTSRGAGETQYF.

The rearrangement uses TRBV6-1 and TRBJ2-5; TRBD2 matches 13 bases. CDR1 and CDR2 from the germline V gene are MNHNS and SASEGT. The CDR3 is 16 amino acids. The V gene end was trimmed by 4 bases and the J gene end by 1 base; junction bases not matched to a gene: 3. Written as DNA, the CDR3 is TGTGCCAGCAGTGGGGGACTAGCGGGGACCCAAGAGACCCAGTACTTC. Its protein is CASSGGLAGTQETQYF.